The 2 T cell receptor beta chains reported below all come from one sample, sequenced in a study of OX40 agonist ivuxolimab in advanced cancers. The repertoire was sequenced with immunoSEQ multiplex PCR; TCRdb's copy has only in-frame clones and lacks some. The sample holds tens of thousands of clones, roughly nine tenths seen once. The material was CD4+ or CD8+ T cells sorted from blood, obtained in a trial of the OX40 agonist ivuxolimab. These receptor sequences come from an adult with an advanced solid tumor such as melanoma, head and neck, liver or kidney cancer.

V and J are TRBV29-1 and TRBJ2-1, with TRBD1 identical over 10 bases. The germline CDR1 and CDR2 sequences are SQVTM and ANQGSEA. V lost 6 bases, J lost 5 bases, and 4 bases stayed unmatched. The CDR3 has 13 amino acids. Here the CDR3 reads CSVGQGGHNEQFF. CDR3 nucleotide sequence: TGCAGCGTCGGACAGGGGGGCCACAATGAGCAGTTCTTC.

This rearrangement joins TRBV14 to TRBJ1-2; tentatively, D is TRBD1 (6 bases). V gave up 7 bases and J gave up 7 bases, with 16 bases separating them. This CDR3 has 13 residues. Germline V gene lookup returns CDR1 SGHDN and CDR2 FVKESK. CDR3 amino acids: CASTPTGGLGYTF. The CDR3, as DNA: TGTGCCAGCACCCCCACCGGGGGGCTTGGCTACACCTTC.